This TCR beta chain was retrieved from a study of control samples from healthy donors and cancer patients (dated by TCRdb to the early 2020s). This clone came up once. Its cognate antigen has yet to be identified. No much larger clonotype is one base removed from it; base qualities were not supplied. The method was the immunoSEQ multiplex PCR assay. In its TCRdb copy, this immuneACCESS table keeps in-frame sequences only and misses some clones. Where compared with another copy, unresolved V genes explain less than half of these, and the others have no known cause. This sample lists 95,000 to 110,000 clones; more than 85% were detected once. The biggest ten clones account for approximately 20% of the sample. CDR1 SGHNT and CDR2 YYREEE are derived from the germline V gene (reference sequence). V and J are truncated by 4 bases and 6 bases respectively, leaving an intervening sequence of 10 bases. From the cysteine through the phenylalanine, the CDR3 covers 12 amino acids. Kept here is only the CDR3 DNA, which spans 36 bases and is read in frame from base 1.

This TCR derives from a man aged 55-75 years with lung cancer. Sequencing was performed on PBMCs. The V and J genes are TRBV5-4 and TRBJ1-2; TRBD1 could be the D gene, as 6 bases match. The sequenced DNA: TGTGCCAGCAGCCCCGACAGGAATGGCTACACCTTC. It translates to CASSPDRNGYTF.